This T cell receptor beta chain was retrieved from a study of cytomegalovirus exposure and HLA in healthy donors. Germline V gene data show CDR1 as KGHSH and CDR2 as LQKENI. This CDR3 has 15 residues. Trimming removed 8 bases from V and 4 bases from J, with 20 bases in between. PCR involved 60 Vbeta and 13 Jbeta primers. Repertoires were generated with immunoSEQ multiplex PCR, while TCRdb's copy carries only in-frame clones and drops some. This sample has some 150,000 clones; around 80% occur once, and the top ten carry 2% to 2.5%. V gene TRBV18 combines with J gene TRBJ1-2, with D possibly being TRBD1 (6 bases). This TCR was sampled from a man aged 25 to 40 in good health and CMV-seronegative. The sequencing input was PBMCs. CDR3 coding DNA: TGTGCCAGCCAGAGCGGACAGACTGAGGGCTATGGCTACACCTTC. Residues: CASQSGQTEGYGYTF.